What follows are 22 T cell receptor beta chains derived from one specimen sequenced in a study of PD-1 blockade in classical Hodgkin lymphoma. Sequenced by immunoSEQ multiplex PCR; TCRdb stores in-frame clones only, minus some. This sample has over 35,000 clones, with 80% to 90% found just once. Following autologous stem cell transplantation, relapse occurred in every patient, and exposure to brentuximab vedotin varied. This specimen consisted of peripheral blood mononuclear cells (PBMCs), obtained at baseline. These TCRs come from a human donor with classical Hodgkin lymphoma.

The chain recombines TRBV29-1 with TRBJ1-2; weak D call: TRBD1 (5 bases). Germline-derived CDR1 and CDR2 are SQVTM and ANQGSEA. CDR3 length: 11 amino acids. The V end was cut by 8 bases, the J end by 4 bases, with 11 bases between. This CDR3 reads CSSGTTYGYTF. Written as DNA, the CDR3 is TGCAGCTCGGGGACTACCTATGGCTACACCTTC.

The chain uses TRBV18 and TRBJ2-4; TRBD1 matches 9 bases. V was pared by 3 bases and J by 1 base, with 1 base of the junction left unmatched. This CDR3 comprises 15 residues. Germline V CDR1 and CDR2: KGHSH, LQKENI. The CDR3 DNA sequence: TGTGCCAGCTCACCTGACAGGGGGGCCAAAAACATTCAGTACTTC. This sequence encodes CASSPDRGAKNIQYF.

This clone has a single count. In DNA form, the CDR3 reads TGTGCCATCAGTGAGTCGATTAGCGTTAACACCGGGGAGCTGTTTTTT. Its translation: CAISESISVNTGELFF. The chain joins TRBV10-3 to TRBJ2-2, with D possibly TRBD2 on 5 matching bases. Germline values: CDR1 ENHRY, CDR2 SYGVKD. V dropped 0 bases and J dropped 2 bases, with 10 bases sitting between them. The CDR3 covers 16 residues.

J is TRBJ1-2 and V is TRBV6-5; D unclear. V lost 5 bases to trimming and J lost 3 bases, with 7 bases between them. Germline loops: CDR1 MNHEY, CDR2 SVGAGI. The CDR3 covers 12 residues. This chain's CDR3 is CASSDDHYGYTF. The CDR3 DNA reads TGTGCCAGCAGTGACGACCACTATGGCTACACCTTC.

This chain uses TRBV2 with TRBJ1-1; TRBD1 matches at 7 bases. J gave up 1 base and V 1 base, and 6 bases lay outside the gene matches. CDR3 length equals 16 residues. CDR1 is SNHLY, CDR2 FYNNEI, per germline. DNA for the CDR3: TGTGCCAGCAGTGAAGAGGGGGCGGGGGGGAACACTGAAGCTTTCTTT. Residues: CASSEEGAGGNTEAFF.

The CDR3 region is CASSLDFYEQYF. DNA for the CDR3: TGTGCCAGCAGCTTAGACTTCTACGAGCAGTACTTC. The chain couples TRBV5-4 to TRBJ2-7, with D hard to call. Trimming took 2 bases from V and 3 from J, leaving 6 bases between them. Germline CDR1 SGHNT, CDR2 YYREEE (reference sequence). CDR3 length: 12 residues.

The chain employs TRBV29-1 and TRBJ2-3; 10 positions agree with TRBD2. Germline trimming cut 1 base from V and 0 bases from J; bases unmatched to any gene: 1. The CDR3 runs to 15 residues. Germline-derived CDR1 and CDR2 are SQVTM and ANQGSEA. The DNA for the CDR3 is TGCAGCGTTGAAGGGACTAGCGGAAGCACAGATACGCAGTATTTT. Translated, it gives CSVEGTSGSTDTQYF.

The V gene is TRBV7-9, the J gene TRBJ1-1; D not resolved. CDR1 SEHNR and CDR2 FQNEAQ come from the germline V gene (reference sequence). The V end was cut by 5 bases, the J end by 0 bases, with 13 bases between. This CDR3 spans 15 amino acids. This CDR3 is CASSRKGDVNTEAFF. As DNA, the CDR3 is TGTGCCAGCAGCCGTAAGGGAGATGTGAACACTGAAGCTTTCTTT. The whole variable domain, filled in from reference TRBV7-9 and TRBJ1-1, reads DTGVSQNPRHKITKRGQNVTFRCDPISEHNRLYWYRQTLGQGPEFLTYFQNEAQLEKSRLLSDRFSAERPKGSFSTLEIQRTEQGDSAMYLCASSRKGDVNTEAFFGQGTRLTVV.

This clone was observed once. The genes are TRBV9 and TRBJ2-5; 7 nucleotides line up with TRBD1. The CDR3 runs 15 residues. Germline CDR1 and CDR2: SGDLS and YYNGEE. J was trimmed by 4 bases and V by 0 bases; bases with no gene match: 6. The CDR3 DNA reads TGTGCCAGCAGCGTAGAGGACAGGCCCCCAGAGACCCAGTACTTC. This sequence encodes CASSVEDRPPETQYF.

The chain uses TRBV10-3 and TRBJ2-5; D possibly corresponds to TRBD2 (6 bases). The CDR3 spans 14 residues. Germline-derived CDR1 and CDR2 are ENHRY and SYGVKD. Trimming took 8 bases from V and 2 from J, leaving 15 bases between them. This chain's CDR3 is CAISRTMRQETQYF. CDR3 nucleotides: TGTGCCATCTCCAGGACTATGAGGCAAGAGACCCAGTACTTC.

The chain joins TRBV9 to TRBJ1-6, with D possibly being TRBD1 (6 bases). Germline V gene sequence: CDR1 SGDLS, CDR2 YYNGEE. V lost 6 bases and J lost 8, with 15 bases in between. The CDR3 totals 14 residues. CDR3 in DNA: TGTGCCAGCACCTCGGGGGACAAGTATTCACCCCTCCACTTT. Protein product: CASTSGDKYSPLHF. Looking up the rest from reference TRBV9 and TRBJ1-6 gives the full variable domain: DSGVTQTPKHLITATGQRVTLRCSPRSGDLSVYWYQQSLDQGLQFLIQYYNGEERAKGNILERFSAQQFPDLHSELNLSSLELGDSALYFCASTSGDKYSPLHFGNGTRLTVT.

Within the sample, this clone is medium-sized (0.01 to 0.1%). The rearrangement uses TRBV10-2 and TRBJ1-1; the D is unclear. Per the germline V gene, CDR1 is WSHSY and CDR2 is SAAADI. Trimming took 7 bases from V and 8 from J, leaving 14 bases between them. This CDR3 region has 12 residues. The CDR3 sequence: CASTSGSQEAFF. The CDR3 DNA sequence: TGCGCCAGCACCTCGGGCAGTCAGGAAGCTTTCTTT.

V usage is TRBV7-3 and J usage is TRBJ2-5, with D unresolved. This CDR3 is built from 15 residues. Trimming removed 0 bases from V and 4 bases from J, with 12 bases in between. CDR1 and CDR2 from the germline V gene are SGHTA and FQGTGA. The CDR3 DNA follows: TGTGCCAGCAGCTTAACGTTTGGCCGGCGAGAGACCCAGTACTTC. Residues: CASSLTFGRRETQYF.

The rearrangement joins TRBV28 to TRBJ1-6, with a tentative D call TRBD1 (6 bases). The germline gives CDR1 MDHEN, CDR2 SYDVKM. The germline V and J ends were trimmed by 7 bases and 7 bases, with 11 bases remaining between them. The CDR3 extends over 13 amino acids. The CDR3 region is CASITGTNSPLHF. Written as DNA, the CDR3 is TGTGCCAGCATAACAGGGACGAATTCACCCCTCCACTTT. Using reference TRBV28 and TRBJ1-6 for the parts outside the CDR3, the full variable domain is DVKVTQSSRYLVKRTGEKVFLECVQDMDHENMFWYRQDPGLGLRLIYFSYDVKMKEKGDIPEGYSVSREKKERFSLILESASTNQTSMYLCASITGTNSPLHFGNGTRLTVT.

The chain recombines TRBV10-3 with TRBJ2-7; 7 bases map to TRBD2. The germline gives CDR1 ENHRY, CDR2 SYGVKD. The V gene end was trimmed by 10 bases and the J gene end by 5 bases; junction bases not matched to a gene: 11. The CDR3 contains 13 residues. The CDR3 sequence is CATSLADFHEQYF. Written as DNA, the CDR3 is TGTGCCACCTCGCTAGCGGATTTCCACGAGCAGTACTTC.

The chain employs TRBV6-5 and TRBJ2-3, with 7 bases matching TRBD2. CDR1 and CDR2 (germline): MNHEY, SVGAGI. The junction had 10 bases not matched to a gene; V was cut back by 5 bases and J by 8 bases. This CDR3 has 14 residues. CDR3 coding DNA: TGTGCCAGCAGTCCACTAGCGACCATAGGTACGCAGTATTTT. Translating gives CASSPLATIGTQYF.

In this sample, this clone turned up a few times. The rearrangement joins TRBV7-2 to TRBJ1-2; D unresolved. The CDR3 is 14 amino acids. V gave up 0 bases and J gave up 5 bases, with 10 bases separating them. CDR1 is SGHTA and CDR2 is FQGNSA in the germline V gene. The CDR3 DNA sequence: TGTGCCAGCAGCTTAGCCCTGGGAGAGTATGGCTACACCTTC. The encoded protein is CASSLALGEYGYTF.

CDR3 protein: CAWSPSTHRDQPQHF. The DNA for the CDR3 is TGTGCCTGGAGTCCGTCAACCCACAGGGATCAGCCCCAGCATTTT. The chain joins TRBV30 to TRBJ1-5; tentative D call: TRBD1 (6 bases). Germline loops: CDR1 GTSNPN, CDR2 SVGIG (reference sequence). The CDR3 has 15 residues. Deletions cut 2 bases from V and 5 bases from J, with 16 bases between.

This clone was counted a few times. This chain joins TRBV30 and TRBJ2-2, with D perhaps matching TRBD1 (5 bases). CDR1 is GTSNPN and CDR2 is SVGIG in the germline V gene (reference sequence). The CDR3 loop spans 15 amino acids. Trimming cost V 3 bases and J 0 bases, with 11 bases left between them. The chain's CDR3 is CAWSALGANTGELFF. In DNA, the CDR3 is TGTGCCTGGAGCGCCCTAGGGGCGAACACCGGGGAGCTGTTTTTT.

The chain is built from TRBV30 and TRBJ2-4; TRBD2 aligns across 7 bases. V was clipped by 2 bases and J by 0 bases; unmatched bases: 7. The CDR3 has 16 residues. CDR1 is GTSNPN, CDR2 SVGIG, per germline (reference sequence). CDR3 loop: CAWSSGEGLAKNIQYF. The CDR3 bases are TGTGCCTGGAGTAGCGGGGAGGGTCTAGCCAAAAACATTCAGTACTTC.

This clone was seen a single time. In nucleotides, the CDR3 is TGTGCCAGTAGTATAACAGGGGAGGATAGCAATCAGCCCCAGCATTTT. Translation: CASSITGEDSNQPQHF. The chain joins TRBV19 to TRBJ1-5; TRBD1 agrees at 7 bases. The CDR3 spans 16 residues. The germline V gene encodes CDR1 LNHDA and CDR2 SQIVND (reference sequence). V lost 2 bases and J lost 0; bases outside the gene matches: 4.

The chain joins TRBV9 to TRBJ2-1, with D perhaps matching TRBD1 or TRBD2 (5 bases each). Per the germline V gene, CDR1 is SGDLS and CDR2 is YYNGEE. CDR3 length: 18 residues. V lost 0 bases and J lost 5, with 21 bases in between. The CDR3 spells CASSVEGTATNRNNEQFF. CDR3 bases: TGTGCCAGCAGCGTAGAGGGGACGGCTACGAACCGCAACAATGAGCAGTTCTTC.